Below are 8 T cell receptor beta chains sequenced from a single sample in a study of identifying expanded T cells in peripheral blood. The table came from immunoSEQ multiplex PCR; TCRdb's copy has only in-frame clones and leaves some out. Of 85,000 to 90,000 clones in the sample, roughly 86% were seen once. The specimen sequenced was blood. The receptors shown here come from a person aged 18 to 70 in good health.

The CDR3 loop reads CASSEDGVGQPQHF. The CDR3 DNA reads TGTGCCAGCAGTGAAGACGGGGTCGGTCAGCCCCAGCATTTT. V and J are TRBV2 and TRBJ1-5; D is uncertain. CDR1 and CDR2 from the germline V gene are SNHLY and FYNNEI. With 1 base removed from V and 6 bases from J, the gap between germline ends came to 10 bases. The CDR3 has 14 amino acids.

The J gene is TRBJ2-2, the V gene TRBV4-1; tentatively, D is TRBD1 (5 bases). Germline V gives CDR1 MGHRA, CDR2 YSYEKL. CDR3 size: 18 residues. Trimming took off 4 bases at V and 1 base at J, with 19 bases between the two ends. In DNA form, the CDR3 reads TGCGCCAGCAGCCGCCTGCCCAGGGTTCCAAAGAACACCGGGGAGCTGTTTTTT. Its protein is CASSRLPRVPKNTGELFF.

This clone was counted only a few times. The chain recombines TRBV10-3 with TRBJ1-2; 8 bases match TRBD1. V lost 8 bases and J lost 2; bases outside the gene matches: 16. This CDR3 is 17 amino acids long. The germline V gene has CDR1 ENHRY and CDR2 SYGVKD. The CDR3 nucleotides are TGTGCCATCGGCGGGGAATCCAGGGGGCGGTCAAACTATGGCTACACCTTC. Translating gives CAIGGESRGRSNYGYTF.

V is TRBV2 and J is TRBJ1-4, with 9 bases fitting TRBD1. With V trimmed by 6 bases and J by 1 base, 6 bases remained unmatched. This CDR3 is built from 16 residues. Germline lookup yields CDR1 SNHLY and CDR2 FYNNEI. CDR3 bases: TGTGCCAGCAGAAAAGGACAGGGGATAACTAATGAAAAACTGTTTTTT. It yields the protein CASRKGQGITNEKLFF.

This clone was picked up a small number of times. The chain uses TRBV7-2 and TRBJ1-6; a weak D match, TRBD1 (6 bases). This CDR3 has 14 residues. Trimming left V 3 bases short and J 7 bases short, with 10 bases between. In germline, CDR1 is SGHTA, CDR2 FQGNSA. The CDR3 sequence: CASSFDRTNSPLHF. The CDR3 region has the DNA TGTGCCAGCAGCTTCGACAGGACCAATTCACCCCTCCACTTT.

Turning to this clone: At one end, the junction sequence differs from germline, possibly due to a read error. The rearrangement joins TRBV5-6 to TRBJ1-1, with unresolved D. Germline-derived CDR1 and CDR2 are SGHDT and YYEEEE. CDR3 length: 11 residues. CDR3 bases: TGTGCCAGCAGCTTGGGCCGGGTCGGCCTGTTT. Translation gives CASSLGRVGLF.

The genes are TRBV10-3 and TRBJ1-6; 7 nucleotides match TRBD1. The ends lost 8 bases at V and 4 bases at J; junction bases unmatched: 2. From germline, CDR1 is ENHRY and CDR2 SYGVKD. CDR3 length: 13 amino acids. The CDR3 loop is CAIGDRYNSPLHF. The CDR3 DNA sequence: TGTGCCATCGGGGACAGATATAATTCACCCCTCCACTTT.

V usage is TRBV4-3 and J usage is TRBJ1-5; D unresolved. The ends were cut back, 3 bases at V and 4 bases at J, with 7 bases in the middle. There are 13 residues in the CDR3. In germline, CDR1 is LGHNA, CDR2 YSLEER. The chain's CDR3 is CASSQQLNQPQHF. DNA for the CDR3: TGCGCCAGCAGCCAGCAGCTTAATCAGCCCCAGCATTTT.